The following is a T cell receptor beta chain sequence with its context. Its antigen is not identified. The sample is drawn from a study of T cells after yellow fever vaccination. Points from the study as a whole: Any FACS-sorted repertoire could hold abundant clonotypes that contaminate it from the bulk population. It was the secondary response that reached its peak faster, day 5 versus 15, but it was weaker.

For TCR, cDNA came from 5'RACE template switching, which added a universal primer site and UMIs. Each CDR3 protein is one row after TCRdb ran MiXCR on the 5' RACE reads. The sample lists under 600,000 distinct CDR3 sequences, just over 20% occurring once. V gave up 2 bases and J gave up 8 bases, with 15 bases separating them. Germline lookup yields CDR1 LGHNA and CDR2 YSLEER. The CDR3 covers 15 residues. The source material was PBMCs, sampled 20 to 25 days after the first yellow fever vaccination. V and J are TRBV4-3 and TRBJ1-4; D is undetermined. The TCR was taken from a man younger than 30 who received the YFV17D yellow fever vaccine. CDR3 amino acids: CASSQYGRIGEKLFF. In nucleotides, the CDR3 is TGCGCCAGCAGCCAATACGGGAGGATAGGAGAAAAACTGTTTTTT.